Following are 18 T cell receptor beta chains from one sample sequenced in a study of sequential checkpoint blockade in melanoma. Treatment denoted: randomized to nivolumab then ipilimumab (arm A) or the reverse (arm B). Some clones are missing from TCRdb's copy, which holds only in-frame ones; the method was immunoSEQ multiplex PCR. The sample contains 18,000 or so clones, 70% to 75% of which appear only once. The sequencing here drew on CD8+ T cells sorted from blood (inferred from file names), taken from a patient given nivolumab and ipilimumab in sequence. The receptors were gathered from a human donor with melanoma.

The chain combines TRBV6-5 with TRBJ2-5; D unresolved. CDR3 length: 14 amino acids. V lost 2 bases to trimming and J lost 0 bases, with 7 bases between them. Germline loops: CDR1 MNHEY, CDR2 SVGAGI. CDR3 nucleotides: TGTGCCAGCAGTTACCTTAGTCACCAAGAGACCCAGTACTTC. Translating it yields CASSYLSHQETQYF.

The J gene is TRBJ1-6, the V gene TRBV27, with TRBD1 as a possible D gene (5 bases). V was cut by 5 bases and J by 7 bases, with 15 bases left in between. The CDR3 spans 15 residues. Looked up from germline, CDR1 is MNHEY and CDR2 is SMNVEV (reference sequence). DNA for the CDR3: TGTGCCAGCAGTCTCCCGGGACTTGTAAATTCACCCCTCCACTTT. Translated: CASSLPGLVNSPLHF.

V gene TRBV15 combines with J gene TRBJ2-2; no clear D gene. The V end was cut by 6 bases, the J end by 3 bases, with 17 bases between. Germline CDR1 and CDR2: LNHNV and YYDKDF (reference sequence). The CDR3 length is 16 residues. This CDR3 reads CATSTFGAPYTGELFF. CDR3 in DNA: TGTGCCACCAGTACCTTCGGTGCGCCCTACACCGGGGAGCTGTTTTTT.

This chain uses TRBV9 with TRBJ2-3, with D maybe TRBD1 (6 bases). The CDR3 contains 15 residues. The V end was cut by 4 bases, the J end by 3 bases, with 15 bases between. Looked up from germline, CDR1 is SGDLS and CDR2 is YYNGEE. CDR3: CASSPPYRETDTQYF. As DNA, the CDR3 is TGTGCCAGCAGCCCCCCGTACAGGGAGACAGATACGCAGTATTTT.

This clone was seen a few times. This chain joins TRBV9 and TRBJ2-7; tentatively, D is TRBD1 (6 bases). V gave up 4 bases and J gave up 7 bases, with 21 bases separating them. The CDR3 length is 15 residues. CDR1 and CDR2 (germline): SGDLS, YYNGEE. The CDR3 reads CASSSSGQGIREQYF. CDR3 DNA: TGTGCCAGCAGCTCTTCCGGGCAGGGGATAAGGGAGCAGTACTTC. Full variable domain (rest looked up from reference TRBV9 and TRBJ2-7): DSGVTQTPKHLITATGQRVTLRCSPRSGDLSVYWYQQSLDQGLQFLIQYYNGEERAKGNILERFSAQQFPDLHSELNLSSLELGDSALYFCASSSSGQGIREQYFGPGTRLTVT.

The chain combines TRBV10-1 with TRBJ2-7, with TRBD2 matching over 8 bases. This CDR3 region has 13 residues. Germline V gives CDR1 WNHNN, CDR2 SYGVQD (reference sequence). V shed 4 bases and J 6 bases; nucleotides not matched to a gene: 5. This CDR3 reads CASSVSLAGEQYF. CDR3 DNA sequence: TGCGCCAGCAGTGTCAGTCTAGCGGGCGAGCAGTACTTC.

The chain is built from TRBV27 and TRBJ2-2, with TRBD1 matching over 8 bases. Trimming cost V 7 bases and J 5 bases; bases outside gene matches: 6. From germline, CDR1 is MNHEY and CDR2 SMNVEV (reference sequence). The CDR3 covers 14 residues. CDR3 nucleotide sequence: TGTGCCAGCAATGGACAGGGTCGGACCGGGGAGCTGTTTTTT. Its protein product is CASNGQGRTGELFF.

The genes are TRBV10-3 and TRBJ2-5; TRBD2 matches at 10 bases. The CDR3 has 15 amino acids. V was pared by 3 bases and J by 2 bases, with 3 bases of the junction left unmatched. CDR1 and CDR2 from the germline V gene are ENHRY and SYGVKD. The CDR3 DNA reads TGTGCCATCAGTGAAAGCGGGAGGGCTCAAGAGACCCAGTACTTC. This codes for CAISESGRAQETQYF.

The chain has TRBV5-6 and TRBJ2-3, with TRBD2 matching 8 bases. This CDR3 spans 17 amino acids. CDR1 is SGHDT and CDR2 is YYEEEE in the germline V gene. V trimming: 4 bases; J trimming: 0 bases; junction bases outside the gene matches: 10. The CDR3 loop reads CASSPWKLAASTDTQYF. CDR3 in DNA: TGTGCCAGCAGCCCGTGGAAACTAGCGGCTAGCACAGATACGCAGTATTTT.

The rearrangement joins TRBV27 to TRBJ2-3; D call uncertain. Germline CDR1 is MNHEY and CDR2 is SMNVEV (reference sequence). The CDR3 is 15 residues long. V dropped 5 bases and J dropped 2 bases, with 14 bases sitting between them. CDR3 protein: CASSQSGYPTDTQYF. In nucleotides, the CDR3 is TGTGCCAGCAGTCAGTCCGGGTATCCCACAGATACGCAGTATTTT.

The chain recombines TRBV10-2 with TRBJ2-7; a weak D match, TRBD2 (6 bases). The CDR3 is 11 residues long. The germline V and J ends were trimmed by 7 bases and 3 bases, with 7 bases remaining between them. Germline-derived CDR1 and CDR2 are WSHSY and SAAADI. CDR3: CASKDYYEQYF. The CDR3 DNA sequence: TGCGCCAGCAAGGACTACTACGAGCAGTACTTC.

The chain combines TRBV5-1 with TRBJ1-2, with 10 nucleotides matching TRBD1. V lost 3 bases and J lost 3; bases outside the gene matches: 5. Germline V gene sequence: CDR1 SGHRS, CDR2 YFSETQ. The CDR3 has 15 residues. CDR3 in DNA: TGCGCCAGCAGCTATCAGACAGGGGGCTACTATGGCTACACCTTC. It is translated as CASSYQTGGYYGYTF.

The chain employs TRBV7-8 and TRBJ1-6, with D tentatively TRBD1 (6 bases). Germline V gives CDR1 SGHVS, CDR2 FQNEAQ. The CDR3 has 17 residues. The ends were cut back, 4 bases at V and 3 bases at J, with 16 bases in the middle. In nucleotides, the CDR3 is TGTGCCAGCAGCTATTCGGGGGGCGGTATCTATAATTCACCCCTCCACTTT. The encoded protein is CASSYSGGGIYNSPLHF.

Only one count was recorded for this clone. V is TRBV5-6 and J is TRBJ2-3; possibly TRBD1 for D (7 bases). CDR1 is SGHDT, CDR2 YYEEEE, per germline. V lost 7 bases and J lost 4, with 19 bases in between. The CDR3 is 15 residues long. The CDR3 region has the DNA TGTGCCAGCGGCAGGGGGGAGGAGTTACCAGATACGCAGTATTTT. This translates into CASGRGEELPDTQYF.

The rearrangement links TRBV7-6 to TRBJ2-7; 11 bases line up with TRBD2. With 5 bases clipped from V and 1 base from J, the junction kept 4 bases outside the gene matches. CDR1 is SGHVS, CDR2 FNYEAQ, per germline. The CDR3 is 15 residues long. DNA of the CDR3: TGTGCCAGCAGCGCCGGGACTAGCGGATCCTACGAGCAGTACTTC. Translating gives CASSAGTSGSYEQYF.

DNA for the CDR3: TGTGCCAGCAGCACTAGCGGAAACTCCTACGAGCAGTACTTC. It encodes CASSTSGNSYEQYF. V usage is TRBV7-9 and J usage is TRBJ2-7, with 8 bases identical to TRBD2. Trimming removed 5 bases from V and 0 bases from J; junction bases left unmatched: 3. This CDR3 contains 14 residues. CDR1 is SEHNR and CDR2 is FQNEAQ in the germline V gene (reference sequence).

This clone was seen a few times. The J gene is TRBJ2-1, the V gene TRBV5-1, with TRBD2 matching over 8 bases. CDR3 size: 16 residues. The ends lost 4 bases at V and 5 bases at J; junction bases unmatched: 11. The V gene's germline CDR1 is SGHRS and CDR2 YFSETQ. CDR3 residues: CASSAPLAGNDNEQFF. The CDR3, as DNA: TGCGCCAGCAGCGCCCCTTTAGCGGGGAACGACAATGAGCAGTTCTTC.

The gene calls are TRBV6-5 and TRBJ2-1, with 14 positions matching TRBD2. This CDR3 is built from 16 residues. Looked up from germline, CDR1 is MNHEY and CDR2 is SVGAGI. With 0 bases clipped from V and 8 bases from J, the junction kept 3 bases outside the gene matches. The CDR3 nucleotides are TGTGCCAGCAGTTACTCGGGGACTAGCGGGAGCGATGAGCAGTTCTTC. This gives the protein CASSYSGTSGSDEQFF.